Presented here are 22 T cell receptor beta chains from one specimen sequenced in a study of cytomegalovirus exposure and HLA in healthy donors. Vbeta (60) and Jbeta (13) primers were used in the PCR. The repertoire was sequenced with immunoSEQ multiplex PCR; TCRdb's copy has only in-frame clones and lacks some. Reported are under 90,000 clones; the ten largest clones contain 15%. The sample taken for sequencing was PBMCs. The receptors stem from a man over 45 in good health and CMV-seropositive.

The J gene is TRBJ1-1, the V gene TRBV15, with 8 bases aligning to TRBD1. The germline V gene has CDR1 LNHNV and CDR2 YYDKDF (reference sequence). The CDR3 has 18 amino acids. The V segment lost 5 bases and the J segment 3 bases; nucleotides outside the gene matches: 17. The CDR3 spells CATSGRRGLGGPYTEAFF. As DNA, the CDR3 is TGTGCCACCAGCGGACGCAGGGGGCTAGGGGGTCCTTACACTGAAGCTTTCTTT.

V is TRBV6-5 and J is TRBJ2-2; no reliable D call. From germline, CDR1 is MNHEY and CDR2 SVGAGI. V lost 0 bases to trimming and J lost 1 base, with 3 bases between them. The CDR3 runs 14 residues. In DNA, the CDR3 is TGTGCCAGCAGTTACTCGAGGAACACCGGGGAGCTGTTTTTT. Protein sequence: CASSYSRNTGELFF.

V gene TRBV5-6 combines with J gene TRBJ1-1, with TRBD1 as a possible D gene (5 bases). This CDR3 contains 14 residues. V was pared by 0 bases and J by 4 bases, with 10 bases between. Germline values: CDR1 SGHDT, CDR2 YYEEEE. The CDR3 here is CASSLDGARTEAFF. The CDR3 DNA reads TGTGCCAGCAGCTTGGATGGGGCTCGCACTGAAGCTTTCTTT.

For this clone: Relative to the germline gene, one junction end is altered; a read error may explain this. The gene calls are TRBV5-1 and TRBJ1-2; 11 bases fit TRBD1. The CDR3 runs to 14 residues. Germline CDR1 is SGHRS and CDR2 is YFSETQ. CDR3 residues: CASSLGTGGDRYSF. CDR3 sequence (DNA): TGCGCCAGCAGCTTGGGGACAGGGGGCGATCGCTACTCCTTC.

V gene TRBV7-2 combines with J gene TRBJ2-1, with D hard to call. The CDR3 contains 14 residues. The ends were cut back, 4 bases at V and 0 bases at J, with 7 bases in the middle. Germline V gene lookup returns CDR1 SGHTA and CDR2 FQGNSA. CDR3 amino acids: CASSSRSSYNEQFF. CDR3 nucleotide sequence: TGTGCCAGCAGCTCTCGGAGCTCCTACAATGAGCAGTTCTTC.

The chain carries TRBV5-4 and TRBJ2-1; TRBD2 might be the D (5 bases). CDR1 and CDR2 from the germline V gene are SGHNT and YYREEE (reference sequence). V lost 2 bases to trimming and J lost 7 bases, with 13 bases between them. The CDR3 totals 14 residues. The CDR3, as DNA: TGTGCCAGCAGCTTTAAGGGAGCGAAAAATGAGCAGTTCTTC. It is translated as CASSFKGAKNEQFF.

This chain links TRBV9 with TRBJ2-1; TRBD2 matches at 12 bases. V was clipped by 4 bases and J by 7 bases; unmatched bases: 9. CDR1 is SGDLS and CDR2 is YYNGEE in the germline V gene. This CDR3 comprises 16 residues. The chain's CDR3 is CASSSLTSGSRNEQFF. CDR3 bases: TGTGCCAGCAGCTCACTGACTAGCGGGAGTAGAAATGAGCAGTTCTTC.

This CDR3 is CASSRGQGNTEAFF. The CDR3 region has the DNA TGTGCCAGCAGTCGGGGACAGGGGAACACTGAAGCTTTCTTT. The V call is TRBV2, the J call TRBJ1-1; 9 bases fit TRBD1. The CDR3 is 14 amino acids. The germline CDR1 and CDR2 sequences are SNHLY and FYNNEI. V trimming: 5 bases; J trimming: 1 base; junction bases outside the gene matches: 2. Looking up the rest from reference TRBV2 and TRBJ1-1 gives the full variable domain: EPEVTQTPSHQVTQMGQEVILRCVPISNHLYFYWYRQILGQKVEFLVSFYNNEISEKSEIFDDQFSVERPDGSNFTLKIRSTKLEDSAMYFCASSRGQGNTEAFFGQGTRLTVV.

This chain connects TRBV2 to TRBJ2-7, with no clear D. The germline CDR1 and CDR2 sequences are SNHLY and FYNNEI. This CDR3 has 13 amino acids. The V and J ends lost 3 bases and 2 bases respectively, with 8 bases between them. The CDR3 DNA is TGTGCCAGCAGTGAGGGCTGGACCTACGAGCAGTACTTC. This sequence encodes CASSEGWTYEQYF.

J is TRBJ1-2 and V is TRBV30; a possible D gene is TRBD1 (5 bases). CDR1 is GTSNPN and CDR2 is SVGIG in the germline V gene (reference sequence). The ends were cut back, 7 bases at V and 0 bases at J, with 12 bases in the middle. This CDR3 is built from 13 residues. CDR3 sequence reads: CAFNGAANYGYTF. The CDR3 nucleotides read TGTGCCTTCAATGGGGCGGCTAACTATGGCTACACCTTC. Full variable domain (missing parts from reference TRBV30 and TRBJ1-2): SQTIHQWPATLVQPVGSPLSLECTVEGTSNPNLYWYRQAAGRGLQLLFYSVGIGQISSEVPQNLSASRPQDRQFILSSKKLLLSDSGFYLCAFNGAANYGYTFGSGTRLTVV.

This rearrangement joins TRBV5-6 to TRBJ1-2, with 7 nucleotides matching TRBD1. V dropped 4 bases and J dropped 0; count of bases not matched to a gene: 9. Germline CDR1 reads SGHDT; CDR2 reads YYEEEE. The CDR3 runs to 16 residues. The DNA for the CDR3 is TGTGCCAGCAGCCGACTTACAACAGGGGCTAACTATGGCTACACCTTC. It translates to CASSRLTTGANYGYTF.

The V call is TRBV4-3, the J call TRBJ2-7, with TRBD1 matching over 8 bases. The CDR3 spans 15 residues. Germline trimming cut 3 bases from V and 4 bases from J; bases unmatched to any gene: 8. Germline V gives CDR1 LGHNA, CDR2 YSLEER. The CDR3, as DNA: TGCGCCAGCAGCCACCATGTCGGACAGGGTTACGAGCAGTACTTC. This sequence encodes CASSHHVGQGYEQYF.

The chain joins TRBV7-3 to TRBJ1-1; D remains unclear. V lost 1 base to trimming and J lost 4 bases, with 13 bases between them. From germline, CDR1 is SGHTA and CDR2 FQGTGA. The CDR3 length is 15 residues. The CDR3: CASSLREGGTTEAFF. As DNA, the CDR3 is TGTGCCAGCAGCTTAAGGGAGGGAGGTACCACTGAAGCTTTCTTT.

DNA for the CDR3: TGTGCCAGTGTCAGGGGCTCTGGGGCCAACGTCCTGACTTTC. Protein product: CASVRGSGANVLTF. The chain joins TRBV19 to TRBJ2-6; weak D call: TRBD1 (6 bases). V lost 8 bases to trimming and J lost 0 bases, with 8 bases between them. The CDR3 loop spans 14 amino acids. In germline, CDR1 is LNHDA, CDR2 SQIVND (reference sequence).

This chain uses TRBV6-5 with TRBJ2-3; 8 bases line up with TRBD1. V was pared by 4 bases and J by 2 bases, with 8 bases of the junction left unmatched. From germline, CDR1 is MNHEY and CDR2 SVGAGI. The CDR3 has 16 amino acids. Here the CDR3 DNA reads TGTGCCAGCAGTTCCCCCCGGGACAGGAACACAGATACGCAGTATTTT. Its translation is CASSSPRDRNTDTQYF.

The V call is TRBV30, the J call TRBJ1-2; D is possibly TRBD1 (5 bases). CDR3 length: 14 amino acids. Looked up from germline, CDR1 is GTSNPN and CDR2 is SVGIG (reference sequence). V shed 2 bases and J shed 5 bases, with 15 bases lying between them. CDR3 nucleotides: TGTGCCTGGAGTCCCAGGGTAGTATGGTATGGCTACACCTTC. As protein: CAWSPRVVWYGYTF.

The CDR3 here is CSVEDVGGLNTEAFF. For the CDR3, the DNA is TGCAGCGTTGAAGATGTAGGGGGCTTGAACACTGAAGCTTTCTTT. The chain links TRBV29-1 to TRBJ1-1; 7 bases fit TRBD1. This CDR3 contains 15 residues. Losses at the gene ends were 0 bases for V and 0 bases for J; bases not matched to a gene: 4. CDR1 is SQVTM and CDR2 is ANQGSEA in the germline V gene.

V gene TRBV19 combines with J gene TRBJ1-3; D not certain. The CDR3 totals 12 residues. CDR1 is LNHDA, CDR2 SQIVND, per germline (reference sequence). V was trimmed by 4 bases and J by 7 bases, leaving 8 bases between them. This CDR3 reads CASSTPRNTIYF. The CDR3 nucleotides read TGTGCCAGTAGTACGCCTCGGAACACCATATATTTT. The full variable domain, completed using reference TRBV19 and TRBJ1-3, is DGGITQSPKYLFRKEGQNVTLSCEQNLNHDAMYWYRQDPGQGLRLIYYSQIVNDFQKGDIAEGYSVSREKKESFPLTVTSAQKNPTAFYLCASSTPRNTIYFGEGSWLTVV.

V gene TRBV6-1 combines with J gene TRBJ2-2; TRBD1 agrees at 9 bases. The J segment lost 7 bases and the V segment lost 4 bases, leaving 4 bases of the junction unmatched. The CDR3 is made up of 14 amino acids. Germline V gene sequence: CDR1 MNHNS, CDR2 SASEGT. The CDR3 nucleotides are TGTGCCAGCAGTGTACAGGGGGCGTACGGGGAGCTGTTTTTT. Translation gives CASSVQGAYGELFF.

This chain joins TRBV7-9 and TRBJ1-1, with 10 positions matching TRBD1. This CDR3 has 15 amino acids. Germline V gene data show CDR1 as SEHNR and CDR2 as FQNEAQ (reference sequence). The V segment lost 5 bases and the J segment 2 bases; nucleotides outside the gene matches: 5. CDR3 amino acids: CASSGGQGDNTEAFF. The CDR3 coding sequence is TGTGCCAGCAGCGGAGGACAGGGGGATAACACTGAAGCTTTCTTT.

Here the CDR3 reads CASSQGQGVSTDTQYF. The CDR3 bases are TGCGCCAGCAGCCAAGGACAGGGGGTGAGCACAGATACGCAGTATTTT. The V call is TRBV4-3, the J call TRBJ2-3; 9 nucleotides line up with TRBD1. The CDR3 totals 16 residues. Germline lookup yields CDR1 LGHNA and CDR2 YSLEER. Germline trimming cut 1 base from V and 0 bases from J; bases unmatched to any gene: 2.

V and J are TRBV5-6 and TRBJ2-5; 9 nucleotides agree with TRBD1. The CDR3 length is 15 residues. The ends lost 4 bases at V and 4 bases at J; junction bases unmatched: 8. The germline gives CDR1 SGHDT, CDR2 YYEEEE. The DNA for the CDR3 is TGTGCCAGCAGCATACAGGGGGCGGTAGGAGAGACCCAGTACTTC. It is translated as CASSIQGAVGETQYF.